The clone carrying this T cell receptor (beta chain) was observed a few times. Its antigen remains unknown. A universal primer site came from template switching; cDNA carried unique molecular identifiers. A single record per CDR3 protein comes from TCRdb applying MiXCR to the 5' RACE reads. The top ten clones hold 5% to 5.5% of a sample with about 210,000 distinct CDR3 sequences, around a tenth of them seen once. This sample was taken from a study of identical twins. Study-wide points: Where beta out-of-frame sequences were concerned, excess twin sharing was weaker.

V shed 3 bases and J 0 bases; nucleotides not matched to a gene: 4. The CDR3 is 16 residues long. Germline CDR1 SEHNR, CDR2 FQNEAQ (reference sequence). This TCR came from a woman younger than 35 in good health. The source material was memory (CD45RO+) T cells sorted from blood. This chain links TRBV7-9 with TRBJ1-2, with TRBD1 identical over 10 bases. CDR3 residues: CASSLGQGTTNYGYTF. In DNA, the CDR3 is TGTGCCAGCAGCTTGGGACAGGGGACTACTAACTATGGCTACACCTTC.